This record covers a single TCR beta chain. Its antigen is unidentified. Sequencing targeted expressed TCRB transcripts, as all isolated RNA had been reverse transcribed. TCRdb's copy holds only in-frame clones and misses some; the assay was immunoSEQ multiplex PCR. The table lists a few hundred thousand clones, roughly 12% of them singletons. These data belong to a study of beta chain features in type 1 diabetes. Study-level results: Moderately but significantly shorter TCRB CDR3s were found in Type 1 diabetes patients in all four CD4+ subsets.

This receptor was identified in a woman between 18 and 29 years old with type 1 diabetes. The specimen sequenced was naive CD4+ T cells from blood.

CDR3 in DNA: TGTGCCAGCAGCTCGCTTGGGGGGGGCAACACTGAAGCTTTCTTT. Its translation is CASSSLGGGNTEAFF. The chain is built from TRBV7-9 and TRBJ1-1; a possible D gene is TRBD1 (6 bases). The CDR3 is 15 amino acids. V lost 4 bases, J lost 2 bases, and 14 bases lay in between. Germline CDR1 is SEHNR and CDR2 is FQNEAQ (reference sequence). The variable domain in full, with the rest retrieved from reference TRBV7-9 and TRBJ1-1, is DTGVSQNPRHKITKRGQNVTFRCDPISEHNRLYWYRQTLGQGPEFLTYFQNEAQLEKSRLLSDRFSAERPKGSFSTLEIQRTEQGDSAMYLCASSSLGGGNTEAFFGQGTRLTVV.